The 14 T cell receptor beta chains below all came from one sample that was sequenced in a study of T cell responses to AZD1222 COVID-19 vaccine. Sequencing was performed with immunoSEQ multiplex PCR; in TCRdb, only in-frame clones are kept and a portion is missing. The sample has under 150,000 clones; around 88% are singletons. Sequencing used peripheral blood, obtained 28 days after the second AZD1222 dose. The receptors were gathered from an adult who received the AZD1222 COVID-19 vaccine.

This chain uses TRBV2 with TRBJ2-5, with D possibly TRBD1 on 5 matching bases. V was clipped by 6 bases and J by 5 bases, with 16 bases between them. Germline V gives CDR1 SNHLY, CDR2 FYNNEI. The CDR3 is 14 residues long. The CDR3 protein is CASSVTPRAETQYF. CDR3 sequence (DNA): TGTGCCAGCAGCGTGACCCCCAGGGCGGAGACCCAGTACTTC.

The gene calls are TRBV4-3 and TRBJ2-3; 10 bases align to TRBD2. The CDR3 runs to 16 residues. The germline V gene encodes CDR1 LGHNA and CDR2 YSLEER. V gave up 0 bases and J gave up 3 bases; unmatched junction bases: 3. The CDR3 nucleotides read TGCGCCAGCAGCCAAGACCCAGCGGGGGGGACAGATACGCAGTATTTT. As protein: CASSQDPAGGTDTQYF.

The chain recombines TRBV20-1 with TRBJ2-7; 9 bases are a match to TRBD2. V lost 5 bases to trimming and J lost 6 bases; unmatched junction nucleotides: 2. This CDR3 spans 11 amino acids. CDR1 is DFQATT, CDR2 SNEGSKA, per germline (reference sequence). CDR3 sequence: CSALAGTEQYF. The DNA of the CDR3 is TGCAGTGCTCTAGCGGGGACCGAGCAGTACTTC.

The chain has TRBV11-3 and TRBJ1-3; D is uncertain. CDR1 is SGHNT and CDR2 is YENEEA in the germline V gene. CDR3 length: 15 residues. The ends were cut back, 2 bases at V and 0 bases at J, with 8 bases in the middle. CDR3 nucleotides: TGTGCCAGCAGCTTACGTGGTGACTCTGGAAACACCATATATTTT. As protein: CASSLRGDSGNTIYF.

This clone was recorded only once. This rearrangement joins TRBV10-3 to TRBJ2-2; possibly TRBD1 for D (5 bases). V dropped 8 bases and J dropped 0 bases, with 13 bases sitting between them. Germline V gene sequence: CDR1 ENHRY, CDR2 SYGVKD. This CDR3 is built from 15 residues. This CDR3 reads CAIGARTTNTGELFF. DNA for the CDR3: TGTGCCATCGGAGCCCGGACAACGAACACCGGGGAGCTGTTTTTT.

In this sample, this clone turned up a few times. The chain couples TRBV5-4 to TRBJ2-1; D might be TRBD2 (6 bases). Trimming cost V 0 bases and J 6 bases, with 13 bases left between them. The CDR3 covers 15 residues. Per the germline V gene, CDR1 is SGHNT and CDR2 is YYREEE (reference sequence). CDR3 coding DNA: TGTGCCAGCAGCTTGGGAGCGGGCCCCACCAATGAGCAGTTCTTC. This codes for CASSLGAGPTNEQFF. Variable domain in full (rest from reference TRBV5-4 and TRBJ2-1): ETGVTQSPTHLIKTRGQQVTLRCSSQSGHNTVSWYQQALGQGPQFIFQYYREEENGRGNFPPRFSGLQFPNYSSELNVNALELDDSALYLCASSLGAGPTNEQFFGPGTRLTVL.

The chain has TRBV9 and TRBJ2-1; 7 nucleotides agree with TRBD1. The germline gives CDR1 SGDLS, CDR2 YYNGEE. The ends lost 0 bases at V and 4 bases at J; junction bases unmatched: 10. The CDR3 runs to 17 residues. The CDR3 reads CASSVAGDRAPYNEQFF. CDR3 bases: TGTGCCAGCAGCGTAGCAGGAGACAGGGCTCCTTACAATGAGCAGTTCTTC. Drawing the rest from reference TRBV9 and TRBJ2-1, the complete variable domain is DSGVTQTPKHLITATGQRVTLRCSPRSGDLSVYWYQQSLDQGLQFLIQYYNGEERAKGNILERFSAQQFPDLHSELNLSSLELGDSALYFCASSVAGDRAPYNEQFFGPGTRLTVL.

The CDR3 region has the DNA TGTGCCAGCAGCCGGGACAGGGGTTTCTACGAGCAGTACTTC. This encodes CASSRDRGFYEQYF. The V and J genes are TRBV3-1 (or the pseudogene TRBV3-2) and TRBJ2-7; TRBD1 matches 10 bases. Germline V gives CDR1 LGHDT, CDR2 YNNKEL (reference sequence). V lost 4 bases, J lost 3 bases, and 3 bases stayed unmatched. The CDR3 runs 14 residues.

This sequence joins TRBV5-1 and TRBJ1-1, with a weak D call TRBD1 (6 bases). This CDR3 contains 14 residues. Germline-derived CDR1 and CDR2 are SGHRS and YFSETQ. V dropped 1 base and J dropped 4 bases, with 11 bases sitting between them. DNA for the CDR3: TGCGCCAGCAGCTTGCCAGGGGAGGCCACTGAAGCTTTCTTT. Amino acid sequence: CASSLPGEATEAFF.

The V and J genes are TRBV18 and TRBJ2-7; D may be TRBD1 (5 bases). Trimming pared 3 bases from V and 2 bases from J, leaving 8 bases between. The length of the CDR3 is 13 residues. CDR1 KGHSH and CDR2 LQKENI come from the germline V gene. This CDR3 is CASSPRETYEQYF. The CDR3, as DNA: TGTGCCAGCTCACCCAGGGAAACCTACGAGCAGTACTTC.

This clone was picked up a small number of times. The J gene is TRBJ2-2, the V gene TRBV3-1 (or the pseudogene TRBV3-2); D is uncertain. Germline V gives CDR1 LGHDT, CDR2 YNNKEL (reference sequence). The CDR3 is 14 amino acids. V gave up 1 base and J gave up 4 bases, with 7 bases separating them. The chain's CDR3 is CASSQGALTGELFF. The DNA of the CDR3 is TGTGCCAGCAGCCAAGGGGCGCTCACCGGGGAGCTGTTTTTT.

V gene TRBV6-1 combines with J gene TRBJ2-1, with D possibly TRBD2 on 5 matching bases. The CDR3 is 14 amino acids. The V gene's germline CDR1 is MNHNS and CDR2 SASEGT. V was pared by 1 base and J by 4 bases, with 8 bases between. This CDR3 is CASSEGPGYNEQFF. CDR3 bases: TGTGCCAGCAGTGAAGGCCCGGGATACAATGAGCAGTTCTTC.

This clone has a single count. The V gene is TRBV19, the J gene TRBJ2-5, with TRBD2 identical over 10 bases. Germline values: CDR1 LNHDA, CDR2 SQIVND (reference sequence). The CDR3 covers 14 residues. V shed 4 bases, J shed 4 bases, and the junction held 3 bases outside the gene matches. CDR3: CASSRGLATETQYF. DNA for the CDR3: TGTGCCAGTAGTAGGGGACTAGCGACAGAGACCCAGTACTTC.

The chain links TRBV6-6 to TRBJ1-2, with D possibly being TRBD1 (6 bases). CDR1 is MNHNY and CDR2 is SVGAGI in the germline V gene (reference sequence). The CDR3 totals 13 residues. With 3 bases removed from V and 6 bases from J, the gap between germline ends came to 11 bases. CDR3: CASSYGTGHGYTF. The CDR3 coding sequence is TGTGCCAGCAGTTATGGTACAGGGCATGGCTACACCTTC.